A selection of T cell receptor beta chains follows, all from one sample in a study of blood T cell repertoires in COVID-19. Profiled with immunoSEQ multiplex PCR; TCRdb holds only in-frame clones, not every one. This sample has about 81,000 clones, with roughly four fifths found just once. The sample taken for sequencing was peripheral blood. The receptors here all came from a human donor in a cohort sampled during active COVID-19. The CDR3 runs from the conserved cysteine through the conserved F or W. Fields, in order: clone size, V gene, J gene, D gene, CDR3 DNA, CDR3 protein. D genes are given only for firm matches. Size is omitted from some rows. Given values are once, few, many or a class for expanded clones.

size: -; V: TRBV6-5; J: TRBJ1-2; D: -; DNA: TGTGCCAGCAGACCTCGCCTCCTCGGCTATGGCTACACCTTC; CDR3: CASRPRLLGYGYTF
size: -; V: TRBV5-1; J: TRBJ1-3; D: -; DNA: TGCGCCAGCAGCCCGGGCGGGTCGAGCTCTGGAAACACCATATATTTT; CDR3: CASSPGGSSSGNTIYF
size: -; V: TRBV28; J: TRBJ2-3; D: TRBD2; DNA: TGTGCCAGCAGTTACCTTGGTAGCGGGGGATCAGATACGCAGTATTTT; CDR3: CASSYLGSGGSDTQYF
size: -; V: TRBV29-1; J: TRBJ1-1; D: TRBD1; DNA: TGCAGCGTTTCGGGACAGTACTCGAACACTGAAGCTTTCTTT; CDR3: CSVSGQYSNTEAFF
size: -; V: TRBV7-3; J: TRBJ2-3; D: -; DNA: TGTGCCAGCAGCTCAAGCACAGATACGCAGTATTTT; CDR3: CASSSSTDTQYF
size: -; V: TRBV12-3/TRBV12-4; J: TRBJ1-4; D: -; DNA: TGTGCCAGCAGCCTAGTCGAAAATGAAAAACTGTTTTTT; CDR3: CASSLVENEKLFF
size: -; V: TRBV28; J: TRBJ2-7; D: TRBD1; DNA: TGTGCCAGCAGCAAACCGGGACAGCTCTCCTACGAGCAGTACTTC; CDR3: CASSKPGQLSYEQYF
size: -; V: TRBV4-1; J: TRBJ2-7; D: TRBD1; DNA: TGCGCCAGCAGCCAAGCTCCGGGACAGACTGGATTATACGAGCAGTACTTC; CDR3: CASSQAPGQTGLYEQYF
size: -; V: TRBV4-2; J: TRBJ2-5; D: -; DNA: TGTGCCAGCAGCCAAGGGACAAGGACGGAGACCCAGTACTTC; CDR3: CASSQGTRTETQYF
size: -; V: TRBV9; J: TRBJ2-2; D: TRBD2; DNA: TGTGCCAGCAGCGTAGTGAGCGGGGGCCTCGCCGGGGAGCTGTTTTTT; CDR3: CASSVVSGGLAGELFF
size: -; V: TRBV6-4; J: TRBJ1-6; D: -; DNA: TGTGCCAGCAGTGAGGACAATAATTCACCCCTCCACTTT; CDR3: CASSEDNNSPLHF
size: -; V: TRBV7-7; J: TRBJ2-2; D: TRBD1; DNA: TGTGCCAGCAGCCCCACAGGGGGACCCACCGGGGAGCTGTTTTTT; CDR3: CASSPTGGPTGELFF
size: -; V: TRBV9; J: TRBJ1-1; D: -; DNA: TGTGCCAGCAGCGTAGTAGGGACACGGAATTTGAACACTGAAGCTTTCTTT; CDR3: CASSVVGTRNLNTEAFF
size: -; V: TRBV19; J: TRBJ2-3; D: TRBD2; DNA: TGTGCCAGTCGACCCCGGGGGGGTTTCACGGATACGCAGTATTTT; CDR3: CASRPRGGFTDTQYF
size: -; V: TRBV4-2; J: TRBJ1-1; D: -; DNA: TGTGCCAGCAGCCAAGCCCGTGGACAGCGGGGATCCGAAGCTTTCTTT; CDR3: CASSQARGQRGSEAFF
size: -; V: TRBV5-1; J: TRBJ2-7; D: TRBD2; DNA: TGCGCCAGCAGCCTAAGCGGGGGGGCCTACGAGCAGTACTTC; CDR3: CASSLSGGAYEQYF
size: -; V: TRBV10-3; J: TRBJ2-6; D: -; DNA: TGTGCCATCAGCGCAGGGGTTCCTGGGGCCAACGTCCTGACTTTC; CDR3: CAISAGVPGANVLTF
size: -; V: TRBV10-3; J: TRBJ2-7; D: -; DNA: TGTGCCACCAAAACTGACTGGTTGGTCTACGAGCAGTACTTC; CDR3: CATKTDWLVYEQYF
size: -; V: TRBV3-1/TRBV3-2; J: TRBJ1-5; D: -; DNA: TGTGCCAGCAGCCAAGACAGAAATCAGCCCCAGCATTTT; CDR3: CASSQDRNQPQHF
size: -; V: TRBV28; J: TRBJ1-3; D: TRBD1; DNA: TGTGCCAGCAGAATAGGGGGCAGCTCTGGAAACACCATATATTTT; CDR3: CASRIGGSSGNTIYF
size: -; V: TRBV19; J: TRBJ1-5; D: -; DNA: TGTGCCAGTATGGGGGGTACCAGCAATCAGCCCCAGCATTTT; CDR3: CASMGGTSNQPQHF
size: -; V: TRBV10-3; J: TRBJ2-1; D: TRBD2; DNA: TGTGCCATCAGCACTGAGACTAGCGGGGGGGCCTACAATGAGCAGTTCTTC; CDR3: CAISTETSGGAYNEQFF
size: -; V: TRBV28; J: TRBJ1-1; D: -; DNA: TGTGCCAGCAGTAGTGGACAGAGGTTGAACACTGAAGCTTTCTTT; CDR3: CASSSGQRLNTEAFF
size: once; V: TRBV10-2; J: TRBJ2-7; D: -; DNA: TGCGCCAGCAGTGAGTCAAGGGGGTGGGAGCAGTACTTC; CDR3: CASSESRGWEQYF
size: -; V: TRBV7-9; J: TRBJ1-2; D: TRBD1; DNA: TGTGCCAGCAGCTGGGACAGGGGCTATGGCTACACCTTC; CDR3: CASSWDRGYGYTF
size: -; V: TRBV21-1; J: TRBJ1-1; D: -; DNA: TGTGCCAGCAGCACAGGGACAGGGCATAACACTGAAGCTTTCTTT; CDR3: CASSTGTGHNTEAFF
size: -; V: TRBV10-3; J: TRBJ2-1; D: -; DNA: TGTGCCATCAGAGAGGGGCCCGCTTATGAGCAGTTCTTC; CDR3: CAIREGPAYEQFF
size: -; V: TRBV28; J: TRBJ2-1; D: -; DNA: TGTGCCAGCAGACAGGGGGGGCCCAATGAGCAGTTCTTC; CDR3: CASRQGGPNEQFF
size: -; V: TRBV11-2; J: TRBJ2-3; D: -; DNA: TGTGCCAGCAGCTTAGGTTCCAGGAGCACAGATACGCAGTATTTT; CDR3: CASSLGSRSTDTQYF
size: -; V: TRBV11-3; J: TRBJ2-2; D: TRBD1; DNA: TGTGCCAGCAGCACTGGGACAGCCGTCGAGCTGTTTTTT; CDR3: CASSTGTAVELFF
size: -; V: TRBV10-2; J: TRBJ2-4; D: TRBD1; DNA: TGCGCCAGCAGTGATACAGGGGGAACCAAAAACATTCAGTACTTC; CDR3: CASSDTGGTKNIQYF
size: -; V: TRBV7-9; J: TRBJ2-3; D: TRBD1; DNA: TGTGCCAGCAGCGTTATCCGGGACAGGGGTGATACGCAGTATTTT; CDR3: CASSVIRDRGDTQYF
size: -; V: TRBV3-1/TRBV3-2; J: TRBJ2-3; D: -; DNA: TGTGCCAGCAGCCTCCTGCTAGGAGGGGCTGGGTATTTT; CDR3: CASSLLLGGAGYF
size: -; V: TRBV6-1; J: TRBJ1-5; D: TRBD1; DNA: TGTGCCAGCAGTGGGGCGATAGGGGGCTATGCCTATAGCAATCAGCCCCAGCATTTT; CDR3: CASSGAIGGYAYSNQPQHF
size: -; V: TRBV9; J: TRBJ2-1; D: -; DNA: TGTGCCAGCAGCATCATCGGGGGTCCCGGGAATGAGCAGTTCTTC; CDR3: CASSIIGGPGNEQFF
size: -; V: TRBV6-5; J: TRBJ1-4; D: TRBD1; DNA: TGTGCCAGCACGAGACAGGGGGCGACTAATGAAAAACTGTTTTTT; CDR3: CASTRQGATNEKLFF
size: -; V: TRBV27; J: TRBJ1-2; D: -; DNA: TGTGCCAGCAGTTTATCCCAGGGGTTCTATGGCTACACCTTC; CDR3: CASSLSQGFYGYTF
size: -; V: TRBV9; J: TRBJ1-2; D: TRBD1; DNA: TGTGCCAGCAGCGTCGGACAGGGGACTTCTGGCTACACCTTC; CDR3: CASSVGQGTSGYTF
size: -; V: TRBV3-1/TRBV3-2; J: TRBJ2-7; D: TRBD2; DNA: TGTGCCAGCAGCGGAGGCCCGACTAGCGGGGGGGCCGGTGGGAGCTACGAGCAGTACTTC; CDR3: CASSGGPTSGGAGGSYEQYF
size: once; V: TRBV28; J: TRBJ1-2; D: -; DNA: TGTGCCAGCAGTTTACAGAACTATGGCTACACCTTC; CDR3: CASSLQNYGYTF
size: -; V: TRBV28; J: TRBJ1-1; D: -; DNA: TGTGCCAGCAGCCTCGTGGTGGGAGGGAACACTGAAGCTTTCTTT; CDR3: CASSLVVGGNTEAFF